The present T cell receptor beta chain was sequenced within a study of cytomegalovirus exposure and HLA in healthy donors. General study points: The study designated some 180 TCR beta chains cytomegalovirus-associated.

TCRdb's copy holds only in-frame clones and misses some; the assay was immunoSEQ multiplex PCR. The repertoire holds 80,000 to 100,000 clones, with 87% as singletons. This CDR3 has 12 residues. From germline, CDR1 is MDHEN and CDR2 SYDVKM. Trimming pared 4 bases from V and 7 bases from J, leaving 8 bases between. As regards this clone: Its specificity is unknown.

This chain uses TRBV28 with TRBJ1-5; D unresolved. The sequence derives from a woman aged 25 to 45 in good health and CMV-seronegative. Sequenced: PBMCs. The CDR3 DNA reads TGTGCCAGCAGTTCGGGTTCCCAGCCCCAGCATTTT. This codes for CASSSGSQPQHF.